These 6 T cell receptor beta chains came from one sample sequenced in a study of shared clonotypes between healthy human individuals. Clones were sequenced by immunoSEQ multiplex PCR, and TCRdb holds only the in-frame ones, with some missing. The sample holds around 2,000,000 clones, approximately 94% seen once. Terminally differentiated effector memory CD45RA+ cells were left out of the naive CD8 fraction, which was CD45RO-negative and positively selected for CCR7. The sequenced material came from naive CD8+ T cells from PBMCs. Receptors originate from a young man in good health. Some clones in this sample may be carry-over from other donors' samples.

V and J are TRBV27 and TRBJ2-7; 11 bases fit TRBD1. Trimming cost V 2 bases and J 3 bases; bases outside gene matches: 12. Germline-derived CDR1 and CDR2 are MNHEY and SMNVEV (reference sequence). This CDR3 comprises 18 residues. In nucleotides, the CDR3 is TGTGCCAGCAGTTTACTGGGGTCGGACAGGGGGCGCCACTACGAGCAGTACTTC. Its translation: CASSLLGSDRGRHYEQYF.

The CDR3 reads CASSLALNLGTGDEQYF. In DNA form, the CDR3 reads TGTGCCAGCAGCTTAGCGCTAAATTTAGGGACAGGGGACGAGCAGTACTTC. J is TRBJ2-7 and V is TRBV7-9, with 10 bases matching TRBD1. Per germline, CDR1 SEHNR and CDR2 FQNEAQ (reference sequence). J lost 5 bases, V lost 0 bases, and 10 bases had no gene match. This CDR3 region has 17 residues.

V usage is TRBV7-9 and J usage is TRBJ2-1; D remains unclear. Germline loops: CDR1 SEHNR, CDR2 FQNEAQ (reference sequence). This CDR3 contains 14 residues. The ends were cut back, 3 bases at V and 4 bases at J, with 10 bases in the middle. Here the CDR3 reads CASSFNGPYNEQFF. CDR3 nucleotide sequence: TGTGCCAGCAGCTTTAACGGCCCGTACAATGAGCAGTTCTTC.

V gene TRBV19 combines with J gene TRBJ2-3; 11 bases are a match to TRBD2. This CDR3 is built from 20 residues. J gave up 2 bases and V 3 bases, and 16 bases lay outside the gene matches. Germline assignment: CDR1 LNHDA and CDR2 SQIVND (reference sequence). CDR3 residues: CASSMAGTSGQRILTDTQYF. CDR3 DNA: TGTGCCAGTAGTATGGCCGGGACTAGCGGCCAACGGATCCTCACAGATACGCAGTATTTT.

The chain carries TRBV19 and TRBJ2-1, with a weak D call TRBD1 (5 bases). The CDR3 sequence is 15 residues long. Germline CDR1 and CDR2: LNHDA and SQIVND (reference sequence). Trimming left V 1 base short and J 5 bases short, with 12 bases between. DNA for the CDR3: TGTGCCAGTAGTATAGGCCCCGACAGACACAATGAGCAGTTCTTC. Translated: CASSIGPDRHNEQFF.

The chain uses TRBV27 and TRBJ2-7; D is perhaps TRBD2 (5 bases). Germline V gene sequence: CDR1 MNHEY, CDR2 SMNVEV (reference sequence). Trimming left V 3 bases short and J 6 bases short, with 21 bases between. CDR3 length equals 16 residues. The CDR3 nucleotides read TGTGCCAGCAGTTTGCATCCCGGGATAGGGCGTCCCGAGCAGTACTTC. Translation gives CASSLHPGIGRPEQYF.